The 18 T cell receptor beta chains given below trace back to one sample, sequenced in a study of OX40 agonist ivuxolimab in advanced cancers. Profiled with immunoSEQ multiplex PCR; TCRdb holds only in-frame clones, not every one. This table has about 85,000 clones, around 84% appearing once. The sequencing used CD4+ or CD8+ T cells sorted from blood, collected in a trial of the OX40 agonist ivuxolimab. These receptors were taken from an adult with an advanced solid tumor such as melanoma, head and neck, liver or kidney cancer.

This clone came up once. The rearrangement links TRBV27 to TRBJ1-2; 12 bases align to TRBD1. Losses at the gene ends were 5 bases for V and 3 bases for J; bases not matched to a gene: 10. CDR3 length equals 17 residues. Per germline, CDR1 MNHEY and CDR2 SMNVEV (reference sequence). CDR3: CASSRPGQGANYYGYTF. CDR3 bases: TGTGCCAGCAGTCGTCCGGGACAGGGGGCTAACTACTATGGCTACACCTTC.

The V call is TRBV10-1, the J call TRBJ2-1; D might be TRBD2 (5 bases). Germline V gives CDR1 WNHNN, CDR2 SYGVQD (reference sequence). V was trimmed by 2 bases and J by 3 bases, leaving 14 bases between them. CDR3 size: 16 residues. The CDR3 coding sequence is TGCGCCAGCAGTGAGGAACTTCCGGGAAACTACAATGAGCAGTTCTTC. Translation gives CASSEELPGNYNEQFF.

This clone was counted a single time. The CDR3: CASSVGALRSLETQYF. CDR3 nucleotides: TGTGCCAGCAGCGTTGGGGCTCTTAGATCATTGGAGACCCAGTACTTC. The chain uses TRBV9 and TRBJ2-5; TRBD1 is a possible D gene (5 bases). The ends were cut back, 2 bases at V and 5 bases at J, with 19 bases in the middle. The CDR3 is 16 residues long. Germline CDR1 is SGDLS and CDR2 is YYNGEE.

The J gene is TRBJ2-3, the V gene TRBV16, with D perhaps TRBD1 (6 bases). From germline, CDR1 is KGHSY and CDR2 FQNENV. V was shortened by 2 bases and J by 4 bases, with 7 bases between the two germline ends. The CDR3 runs to 13 residues. The CDR3 DNA reads TGTGCCAGCAGCCAACAGGGGCCAGATACGCAGTATTTT. This codes for CASSQQGPDTQYF.

This chain uses TRBV10-3 with TRBJ1-2; no reliable D call. V lost 2 bases, J lost 2 bases, and 3 bases lay in between. Looked up from germline, CDR1 is ENHRY and CDR2 is SYGVKD. The CDR3 loop spans 12 amino acids. The CDR3, as DNA: TGTGCCATCAGTGAGAGGAACTATGGCTACACCTTC. Protein sequence: CAISERNYGYTF.

Comments on this clone: The DNA is left out, because the CDR3 cannot be placed on it with certainty; the CDR3 is given as TCRdb lists it. The chain is built from TRBV6-5 and TRBJ2-3; the table assigns TRBD2, which was not confirmed against the DNA. The CDR3 totals 16 residues, both ends included. CDR1 and CDR2 (germline): MNHEY, SVGAGI. The CDR3 sequence is CASSSSRFSITDTQYF.

The chain joins TRBV4-2 to TRBJ2-4; D gene uncertain. Germline V gene sequence: CDR1 LGHNA, CDR2 YNFKEQ. The CDR3 totals 15 residues. The V end lost 0 bases, the J end lost 7 bases, and 13 bases lay between the germline ends. CDR3 in DNA: TGTGCCAGCAGCCAAGATTCCGCGGCCGGCAACATTCAGTACTTC. Translating gives CASSQDSAAGNIQYF.

The rearrangement uses TRBV5-1 and TRBJ1-2; D is undetermined. The CDR3 extends over 14 amino acids. V lost 1 base and J 6 bases, leaving 13 bases between the germline ends. Germline V gene sequence: CDR1 SGHRS, CDR2 YFSETQ. In DNA, the CDR3 is TGCGCCAGCAGCTTGAGGTCAGAAAGGGATGGCTACACCTTC. This gives the protein CASSLRSERDGYTF.

The chain uses TRBV11-2 and TRBJ2-1, with 8 bases fitting TRBD2. From germline, CDR1 is SGHAT and CDR2 FQNNGV. The CDR3 is 14 residues long. With 5 bases clipped from V and 12 bases from J, the junction kept 12 bases outside the gene matches. CDR3 coding DNA: TGTGCCAGCAGCCACGAAGCGGGAGAATCCCCGCAGTTCTTC. Residues: CASSHEAGESPQFF.

The chain couples TRBV7-9 to TRBJ1-6, with 9 positions matching TRBD1. CDR3 length: 14 residues. The trim removed 5 bases at V and 8 bases at J, leaving 4 bases unmatched. Germline CDR1 and CDR2: SEHNR and FQNEAQ (reference sequence). The CDR3 sequence is CASSTGGGHSPLHF. The CDR3 nucleotides read TGTGCCAGCAGCACAGGGGGCGGTCATTCACCCCTCCACTTT. The variable domain in full, with the rest retrieved from reference TRBV7-9 and TRBJ1-6, is DTGVSQNPRHKITKRGQNVTFRCDPISEHNRLYWYRQTLGQGPEFLTYFQNEAQLEKSRLLSDRFSAERPKGSFSTLEIQRTEQGDSAMYLCASSTGGGHSPLHFGNGTRLTVT.

The J gene is TRBJ2-7, the V gene TRBV6-1; unclear D gene. Germline loops: CDR1 MNHNS, CDR2 SASEGT. CDR3 length: 12 residues. In DNA form, the CDR3 reads TGTGCCAGCAGCGAAGGGTTGGACGAGCAGTACGTC. This codes for CASSEGLDEQYV.

This chain joins TRBV28 and TRBJ1-1; 10 bases fit TRBD1. Germline assignment: CDR1 MDHEN and CDR2 SYDVKM. The V and J ends lost 6 bases and 5 bases, in that order; junction bases with no gene match: 9. This CDR3 is 15 amino acids long. The CDR3 sequence is CASRRARQGATEAFF. In DNA form, the CDR3 reads TGTGCCAGCAGGCGGGCCCGACAGGGGGCGACTGAAGCTTTCTTT.

The chain carries TRBV5-1 and TRBJ2-6; no reliable D call. The germline CDR1 and CDR2 sequences are SGHRS and YFSETQ. The CDR3 loop spans 16 amino acids. The V gene lost 1 base and the J gene lost 0 bases, with 8 bases spanning the gap. CDR3 sequence (DNA): TGCGCCAGCAGCTTGACTACCCGCTCTGGGGCCAACGTCCTGACTTTC. It specifies CASSLTTRSGANVLTF.

A few counts support this clone. The chain employs TRBV19 and TRBJ1-5; D uncertain. V was cut by 0 bases and J by 11 bases, with 14 bases left in between. CDR3 length: 14 residues. Germline CDR1 reads LNHDA; CDR2 reads SQIVND (reference sequence). The CDR3, as DNA: TGTGCCAGTAGTATAGATGGGCCCCAAGAGACCCAGCATTTT. Protein sequence: CASSIDGPQETQHF.

The V gene is TRBV7-2, the J gene TRBJ1-3; 8 bases fit TRBD1. CDR1 is SGHTA and CDR2 is FQGNSA in the germline V gene. Trimming at V came to 7 bases and at J to 2 bases, leaving 4 bases not matched to a gene. The CDR3 has 14 amino acids. CDR3 DNA: TGTGCCAGCACCGGACAGGGTACTGGAAACACCATATATTTT. Protein product: CASTGQGTGNTIYF.

The table lists this clone with a few counts. This sequence joins TRBV5-6 and TRBJ2-1, with D unclear. CDR3 length equals 12 residues. The V end lost 0 bases, the J end lost 8 bases, and 6 bases lay between the germline ends. Germline-derived CDR1 and CDR2 are SGHDT and YYEEEE. CDR3 DNA sequence: TGTGCCAGCAGCTTGGGTTGGGATGAGCAGTTCTTC. Protein sequence: CASSLGWDEQFF.

V and J are TRBV15 and TRBJ1-3; the D is unclear. Per germline, CDR1 LNHNV and CDR2 YYDKDF (reference sequence). Trimming pared 0 bases from V and 0 bases from J, leaving 9 bases between. This CDR3 is built from 16 residues. Here the CDR3 DNA reads TGTGCCACCAGCAGAGATCTGCCGAGCTCTGGAAACACCATATATTTT. It yields the protein CATSRDLPSSGNTIYF.

In this sample, this clone turned up a few times. This chain uses TRBV6-5 with TRBJ2-1; 9 bases map to TRBD2. Germline lookup yields CDR1 MNHEY and CDR2 SVGAGI. V lost 0 bases and J lost 5; bases outside the gene matches: 2. The CDR3 loop spans 15 amino acids. The CDR3 loop is CASSYSAGGHNEQFF. Written as DNA, the CDR3 is TGTGCCAGCAGTTACTCAGCGGGAGGACACAATGAGCAGTTCTTC.